A selection of T cell receptor beta chains follows, all from one sample in a study of CD8 T cells in ankylosing spondylitis. TCRdb analysed the 5' RACE reads with MiXCR anew, one entry per CDR3 protein. The profile shows fewer than 400,000 distinct CDR3 sequences, roughly 15% of them singletons. The sample comprised blood, either unsorted or a sorted T cell fraction (not recorded which). Every receptor here comes from a male donor with ankylosing spondylitis or in good health (not recorded which). Each CDR3 is given with its conserved first and last residue. D genes are given only for firm matches. Clone size is given for some rows only: seen once, a few or many times, or a class if the clone is expanded.

cdr3_nt cdr3_aa v_call clone_size j_call d_call
TGTGCCAGCAGTTCCAGGACTGCGAACACTGAAGCTTTCTTT CASSSRTANTEAFF TRBV12-3/TRBV12-4 many TRBJ1-1 NA
TGTGCCACCAGCATGGGTAGCGGGAGGGCAACCGGGGAGCTGTTTTTT CATSMGSGRATGELFF TRBV15 NA TRBJ2-2 TRBD2
TGTGCCAGCAGCCAAGATTGGCAGACTAGGGGCTACACCTTC CASSQDWQTRGYTF TRBV3-1 few TRBJ1-2 NA
TGCAGTGCTAGCCCCGGGACAGGGGCGTGGGGCTACACCTTC CSASPGTGAWGYTF TRBV20-1 few TRBJ1-2 TRBD1
TGTGCCAGCAGTTTGGCGGTTACCTTAGCTAACTATGGCTACACCTTC CASSLAVTLANYGYTF TRBV12-3/TRBV12-4 few TRBJ1-2 NA
TGTGCCAGCAGCTTTGACAGGGGGGCCACTGAAGCTTTCTTT CASSFDRGATEAFF TRBV7-2 NA TRBJ1-1 TRBD1
TGCAGTGCTAGTCGTCTAGCGGGAGGGCCCAACTACAATGAGCAGTTCTTC CSASRLAGGPNYNEQFF TRBV20-1 NA TRBJ2-1 TRBD2
TGCGCCAGCAGCTCTCAAGGCCAAATTACGGACGAGCAGTACTTC CASSSQGQITDEQYF TRBV5-1 NA TRBJ2-7 NA
TGTGCCAGCAGGGAGGGACTGAGGGCCGGGGAGCTGTTTTTT CASREGLRAGELFF TRBV12-3/TRBV12-4 few TRBJ2-2 NA
TGTGCCAGCAGCGCCGGGACAGGGCGGGGGTATGGCTACACCTTC CASSAGTGRGYGYTF TRBV6-1 NA TRBJ1-2 TRBD1
TGTGCCAGCAGCGTAGGTCCCCCGTTGAACACCGGGGAGCTGTTTTTT CASSVGPPLNTGELFF TRBV9 many TRBJ2-2 NA
TGTGCCAGCAGGGAAAGGACAGGCTCTGGAAACACCATATATTTT CASRERTGSGNTIYF TRBV6-1 NA TRBJ1-3 TRBD1
TGTGCCAGCAGCTTAGTCTCCAACCCACTCGGCCGACCCGAAGCTTTCTTT CASSLVSNPLGRPEAFF TRBV11-2 NA TRBJ1-1 NA
TGTGCCAGCAGCCAAGTCGAGGGGGGGACGCAGTATTTT CASSQVEGGTQYF TRBV3-1 NA TRBJ2-3 NA
TGTGCCAGCAACCGGGGGACTAGCGCACCAACAGATACGCAGTATTTT CASNRGTSAPTDTQYF TRBV5-5 NA TRBJ2-3 TRBD2
TGCAGTGCTACCGGGACAGGCCTTTTAAGAACTGAAGCTTTCTTT CSATGTGLLRTEAFF TRBV20-1 few TRBJ1-1 TRBD1
TGTGCCAGCAGCTCCTGGATACTAGCGGGGGGGCGGGATAGCACAGATACGCAGTATTTT CASSSWILAGGRDSTDTQYF TRBV11-2 NA TRBJ2-3 TRBD2
TGTGCCAGCAGTTACTCTCCGGGACAGGGACGTGGGGAGCTGTTTTTT CASSYSPGQGRGELFF TRBV6-5 many TRBJ2-2 TRBD1
TGCAGCGCCGCAGGGGATACGCAGTATTTT CSAAGDTQYF TRBV20-1 NA TRBJ2-3 NA
TGTGCCAGCAGACGGAACGGACAGAACTATGGCTACACCTTC CASRRNGQNYGYTF TRBV12-3/TRBV12-4 NA TRBJ1-2 NA
TGTGCCAGCAGTTTAACGACTAGCTCCAATGAGCAGTTCTTC CASSLTTSSNEQFF TRBV12-3/TRBV12-4 many TRBJ2-1 TRBD2
TGCGCCAGCAGCTTGGGAGGGCCGGGGAGAGGCTCTGGAAACACCATATATTTT CASSLGGPGRGSGNTIYF TRBV5-1 few TRBJ1-3 NA
TGCAGCGTTGAAGATCCTAAGAAGGGGAACTATGGCTACACCTTC CSVEDPKKGNYGYTF TRBV29-1 few TRBJ1-2 NA
TGCGCCAGCAGCTTGGGACAGGGTAGCGGGACCTCGGGGACCCAGTACTTC CASSLGQGSGTSGTQYF TRBV5-1 few TRBJ2-5 NA
TGTGCCAGCAGCTTGGGGGGCCGGACAGAGTCCTTAAGGGTGCAGTTCTTC CASSLGGRTESLRVQFF TRBV5-6 once TRBJ2-1 NA
TGTGCCAGCAGCTCAACCGGGATGGGAGAGACCCAGTACTTC CASSSTGMGETQYF TRBV7-8 NA TRBJ2-5 NA
TGTGCCAGCAGCCACTCGACAGGGGGCTCCTACAATGAGCAGTTCTTC CASSHSTGGSYNEQFF TRBV3-1 NA TRBJ2-1 TRBD1
TGCGCCAGCAGCTCGCACACAGATACGCAGTATTTT CASSSHTDTQYF TRBV5-1 NA TRBJ2-3 NA
TGCGCCAGCAGCTCGTGGGATCAACCACATTCACCCCTCCACTTT CASSSWDQPHSPLHF TRBV5-1 NA TRBJ1-6 NA
TGTGCCAGCAGTGAATCGCCCAGGTACTACGAGCAGTACTTC CASSESPRYYEQYF TRBV25-1 NA TRBJ2-7 NA
TGTGCCAGCAGTTTGTTGATCGGTAGCGATCTTCCCGGGGAGCTGTTTTTT CASSLLIGSDLPGELFF TRBV27 NA TRBJ2-2 NA
TGCGCCAGCAGCTTGGACCCCATGGCAGGGGGCCCCAACACAGATACGCAGTATTTT CASSLDPMAGGPNTDTQYF TRBV5-1 few TRBJ2-3 TRBD1
TGTGCCAGCCGTGAAGGGGTGGGCTATGGCTACACCTTC CASREGVGYGYTF TRBV2 few TRBJ1-2 NA
TGCGCCAGCAGTTCGTCCGGGACAGGACAGGCGAACACCGGGGAGCTGTTTTTT CASSSSGTGQANTGELFF TRBV27 NA TRBJ2-2 TRBD1
TGCAGTGCTGTGCTCAGGGGGTCAGGTCAGCCCCAGCATTTT CSAVLRGSGQPQHF TRBV20-1 NA TRBJ1-5 TRBD1
TGTGCCAGCAGCCCTCCCGGGACTAGCGCATACAATGAGCAGTTCTTC CASSPPGTSAYNEQFF TRBV4-2 NA TRBJ2-1 TRBD2
TGCGCCAGCAGCTTGAGTTTCCAGGGATACACCGGGGAGCTGTTTTTT CASSLSFQGYTGELFF TRBV5-1 few TRBJ2-2 NA
TGCGCCAGCAGCTGGACTAGCGGGAGCCCCTACAATGAGCAGTTCTTC CASSWTSGSPYNEQFF TRBV5-1 many TRBJ2-1 TRBD2
TGTGCCAGCAGCTTGTGGGGGACGGACACCCTCAGGGGGACTGAAGCTTTCTTT CASSLWGTDTLRGTEAFF TRBV7-8 few TRBJ1-1 TRBD1
TGTGCCAGCAGCTTAGGGCGGGCTCCACAGGAGACCCAGTACTTC CASSLGRAPQETQYF TRBV11-2 NA TRBJ2-5 NA
TGCAGTGCTAGAGATCTAGGCTATAGCAATCAGCCCCAGCATTTT CSARDLGYSNQPQHF TRBV20-1 few TRBJ1-5 NA
TGTGCCAGGCGGACAGGGGGCGCGGTGGAGCAGTTCTTC CARRTGGAVEQFF TRBV2 NA TRBJ2-1 TRBD1
TGCAGTGCTAGCCCGCCCGGGGGGTCTCGACAGACCCAGTACTTC CSASPPGGSRQTQYF TRBV20-1 few TRBJ2-5 TRBD2